This TCR beta chain was profiled in a study of T cell responses to AZD1222 COVID-19 vaccine. Assay: immunoSEQ multiplex PCR; the TCRdb copy retains only in-frame clones and omits some. The sample shows more than 100,000 clones, about 90% of them seen only once. There are 15 residues in the CDR3. Trimming shortened V by 0 bases and J by 4 bases, and 10 bases separated the two germline ends. Germline V gene data show CDR1 as SGDLS and CDR2 as YYNGEE. This specimen consisted of peripheral blood, obtained on day 0 of AZD1222 vaccination. The clonotype was recovered from an adult in good health. The rearrangement links TRBV9 to TRBJ1-4; no definite D call. In nucleotides, the CDR3 is TGTGCCAGCAGCGTAGCCCACGGGTTTAATGAAAAACTGTTTTTT. This sequence encodes CASSVAHGFNEKLFF.